This TCR beta chain was sequenced during a study of T cell changes during pregnancy in multiple sclerosis. This clone was seen a few times. Measured with immunoSEQ multiplex PCR; TCRdb has only the in-frame clones, and not every one. Among about 40,000 clones listed, 70% to 90% were seen once. Trimming left V 5 bases short and J 11 bases short, with 9 bases between. Germline assignment: CDR1 ENHRY and CDR2 SYGVKD. This CDR3 is built from 10 residues. This material consisted of CD4+ T cells from peripheral blood mononuclear cells, taken before pregnancy. This receptor was obtained from a female donor with multiple sclerosis, enrolled in a pregnancy study. This chain joins TRBV10-3 and TRBJ1-1; the D gene is possibly TRBD1 (5 bases). The CDR3 is CAISQGEAFF. DNA for the CDR3: TGTGCCATCAGTCAGGGTGAGGCTTTCTTT.